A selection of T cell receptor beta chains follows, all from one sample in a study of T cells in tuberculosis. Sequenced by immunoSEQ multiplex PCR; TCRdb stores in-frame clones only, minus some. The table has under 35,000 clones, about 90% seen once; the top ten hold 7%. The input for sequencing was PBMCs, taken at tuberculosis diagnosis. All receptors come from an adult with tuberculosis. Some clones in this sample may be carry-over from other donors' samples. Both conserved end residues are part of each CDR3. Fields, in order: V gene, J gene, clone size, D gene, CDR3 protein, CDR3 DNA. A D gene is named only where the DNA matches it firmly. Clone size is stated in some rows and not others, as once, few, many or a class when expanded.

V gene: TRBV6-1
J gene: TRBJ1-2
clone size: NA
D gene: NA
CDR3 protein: CASSQLQDGYTF
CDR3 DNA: TGTGCCAGCAGCCAATTACAGGACGGCTACACCTTC

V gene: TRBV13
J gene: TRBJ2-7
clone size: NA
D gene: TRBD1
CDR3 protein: CASSGDRGFYEQYF
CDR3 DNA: TGTGCCAGCAGCGGGGACAGGGGATTCTACGAGCAGTACTTC

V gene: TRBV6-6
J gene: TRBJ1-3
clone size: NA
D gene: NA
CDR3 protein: CASTSGLGTGNTIYF
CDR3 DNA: TGTGCCAGCACTAGCGGGTTGGGGACTGGAAACACCATATATTTT

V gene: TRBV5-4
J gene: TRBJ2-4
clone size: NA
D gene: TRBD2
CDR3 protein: CASSQTGGKNIQYF
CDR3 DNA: TGTGCCAGCAGCCAAACGGGGGGCAAAAACATTCAGTACTTC

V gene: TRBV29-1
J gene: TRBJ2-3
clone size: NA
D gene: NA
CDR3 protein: CSVEVGLAPADTQYF
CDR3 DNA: TGCAGCGTTGAGGTGGGGCTAGCGCCCGCAGATACGCAGTATTTT

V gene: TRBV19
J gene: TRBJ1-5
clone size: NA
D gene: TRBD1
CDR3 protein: CASRGQGLRDQPQHF
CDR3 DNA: TGTGCCAGTAGGGGACAGGGGTTGAGGGATCAGCCCCAGCATTTT

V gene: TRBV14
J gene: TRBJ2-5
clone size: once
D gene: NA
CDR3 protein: CASSQGLNRVETQYF
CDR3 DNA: TGTGCCAGCAGCCAAGGACTTAACAGGGTAGAGACCCAGTACTTC

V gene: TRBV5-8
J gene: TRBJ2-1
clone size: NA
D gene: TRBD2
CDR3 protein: CASSTGLAAFNEQFF
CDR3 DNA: TGTGCCAGCAGCACAGGACTAGCGGCTTTCAATGAGCAGTTCTTC

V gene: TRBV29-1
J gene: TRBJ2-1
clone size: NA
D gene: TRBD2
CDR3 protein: CSARTSYEQFF
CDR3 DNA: TGCAGCGCAAGGACTAGTTATGAGCAGTTCTTC

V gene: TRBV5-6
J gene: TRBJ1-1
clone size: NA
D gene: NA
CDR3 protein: CASSLANWAVNTEAFF
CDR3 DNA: TGTGCCAGCAGCTTGGCCAATTGGGCCGTGAACACTGAAGCTTTCTTT